This T cell receptor beta chain was retrieved from a study of post-analysis software for immune sequencing data. About the study: Multiple sclerosis in the patients followed relapsing-remitting, secondary progressive and progressive-relapsing courses. Study outcomes and limitations: Patients showed TRBV5-6, TRBV5-1 and TRBV20-1 among roughly five TRBV segments more frequent than in controls.

As for this clonotype: Its antigen is unidentified.

Built from TCR beta cDNA, the libraries had unique molecular identifiers in them. TCRdb recomputed calls from the PCR reads with MiXCR, one row per CDR3 protein. In the table there are about 760,000 distinct CDR3 sequences, 25% to 30% of which are singletons. This CDR3 is built from 14 residues. The germline V gene has CDR1 LGHNA and CDR2 YNFKEQ. The germline V and J ends were trimmed by 1 base and 4 bases, with 5 bases remaining between them. Sequenced material: blood. The TCR was taken from a girl between 5 and 17 years old with multiple sclerosis. This chain links TRBV4-2 with TRBJ1-6; no definite D call. CDR3 residues: CASSQGGYNSPLHF. Here the CDR3 DNA reads TGTGCCAGCAGCCAAGGCGGGTATAATTCACCCCTCCACTTT.